A selection of T cell receptor beta chains follows, all from one sample in a study of OX40 agonist ivuxolimab in advanced cancers. Assay: immunoSEQ multiplex PCR; the TCRdb copy retains only in-frame clones and omits some. The profile shows 74,000 or so clones, under 95% of them singletons. This specimen consisted of CD4+ or CD8+ T cells sorted from blood, obtained in a trial of the OX40 agonist ivuxolimab. These TCRs come from an adult with an advanced solid tumor such as melanoma, head and neck, liver or kidney cancer. Both conserved end residues are part of each CDR3. Each record gives: CDR3 protein, CDR3 DNA, J gene, clone size, D gene, V gene. The D gene is left open where the match is weak. Size is omitted from some rows. Given values are once, few, many or a class for expanded clones.

cdr3_aa: CASSYLSPGSDQPQHF
cdr3_nt: TGTGCCAGCAGCTACCTGAGTCCGGGGAGCGACCAGCCCCAGCATTTT
j_call: TRBJ1-5
clone_size: NA
d_call: NA
v_call: TRBV7-8

cdr3_aa: CASSGTSGQNNEQFF
cdr3_nt: TGTGCCAGCAGTGGGACTAGCGGACAAAACAATGAGCAGTTCTTC
j_call: TRBJ2-1
clone_size: NA
d_call: TRBD2
v_call: TRBV6-1

cdr3_aa: CASSLGVGGYEQYF
cdr3_nt: TGTGCCAGCAGCTTAGGGGTAGGGGGCTACGAGCAGTACTTC
j_call: TRBJ2-7
clone_size: NA
d_call: NA
v_call: TRBV11-2

cdr3_aa: CASTQRGTEAFF
cdr3_nt: TGTGCCAGCACTCAAAGGGGGACTGAAGCTTTCTTT
j_call: TRBJ1-1
clone_size: NA
d_call: NA
v_call: TRBV25-1

cdr3_aa: CASSFDTTNYGYTF
cdr3_nt: TGTGCCAGCAGCTTCGACACTACTAACTATGGCTACACCTTC
j_call: TRBJ1-2
clone_size: NA
d_call: NA
v_call: TRBV5-6

cdr3_aa: CASSQEGTGNTGELFF
cdr3_nt: TGTGCCAGCAGCCAAGAAGGGACAGGGAACACCGGGGAGCTGTTTTTT
j_call: TRBJ2-2
clone_size: NA
d_call: TRBD1
v_call: TRBV4-2

cdr3_aa: CASSLTGRAKDTQYF
cdr3_nt: TGCGCCAGCAGCTTGACAGGACGGGCAAAAGATACGCAGTATTTT
j_call: TRBJ2-3
clone_size: NA
d_call: NA
v_call: TRBV5-1

cdr3_aa: CASSLPGGLGYTF
cdr3_nt: TGTGCCAGCAGCTTACCTGGAGGGTTAGGTTACACCTTC
j_call: TRBJ1-2
clone_size: NA
d_call: NA
v_call: TRBV7-9

cdr3_aa: CASSPDSGYEQYF
cdr3_nt: TGTGCCAGCAGCCCAGACTCAGGGTACGAGCAGTACTTC
j_call: TRBJ2-7
clone_size: NA
d_call: NA
v_call: TRBV9

cdr3_aa: CASSLAGGAEEKLFF
cdr3_nt: TGTGCCAGCAGCTTAGCCGGCGGGGCGGAGGAAAAACTGTTTTTT
j_call: TRBJ1-4
clone_size: NA
d_call: NA
v_call: TRBV7-9

cdr3_aa: CASSDPFCGGLTDTQYF
cdr3_nt: TGTGCCAGCAGTGATCCCTTTTGCGGGGGCCTCACAGATACGCAGTATTTT
j_call: TRBJ2-3
clone_size: once
d_call: NA
v_call: TRBV6-4

cdr3_aa: CASSSLTGPREKLFF
cdr3_nt: TGTGCCAGCAGCTCCCTGACAGGGCCGAGGGAAAAACTGTTTTTT
j_call: TRBJ1-4
clone_size: NA
d_call: TRBD1
v_call: TRBV7-9

cdr3_aa: CASSLVSGRENIQYF
cdr3_nt: TGTGCCAGCAGCTTAGTTTCCGGGCGTGAGAACATTCAGTACTTC
j_call: TRBJ2-4
clone_size: NA
d_call: NA
v_call: TRBV7-8

cdr3_aa: CASSESGQGDEQYF
cdr3_nt: TGCGCCAGCAGTGAGTCGGGCCAGGGCGACGAGCAGTACTTC
j_call: TRBJ2-7
clone_size: medium-sized
d_call: NA
v_call: TRBV10-1

cdr3_aa: CSVDGQFDEETQYF
cdr3_nt: TGCAGCGTGGACGGACAGTTCGACGAAGAGACCCAGTACTTC
j_call: TRBJ2-5
clone_size: NA
d_call: NA
v_call: TRBV29-1

cdr3_aa: CSQIRTSNTGELFF
cdr3_nt: TGCAGCCAAATCCGGACTTCGAACACCGGGGAGCTGTTTTTT
j_call: TRBJ2-2
clone_size: NA
d_call: NA
v_call: TRBV29-1

cdr3_aa: CASSLDGPGTGELFF
cdr3_nt: TGTGCCAGCAGTTTAGACGGGCCGGGCACCGGGGAGCTGTTTTTT
j_call: TRBJ2-2
clone_size: NA
d_call: NA
v_call: TRBV28

cdr3_aa: CASSLDGPSGNTIYF
cdr3_nt: TGTGCCAGCAGCTTGGATGGCCCCTCTGGAAACACCATATATTTT
j_call: TRBJ1-3
clone_size: NA
d_call: NA
v_call: TRBV5-5

cdr3_aa: CASSRATGGGTEAFF
cdr3_nt: TGTGCCAGCAGCCGGGCGACGGGGGGAGGGACTGAAGCTTTCTTT
j_call: TRBJ1-1
clone_size: NA
d_call: NA
v_call: TRBV7-2

cdr3_aa: CSVETDSVNTEAFF
cdr3_nt: TGCAGCGTTGAGACGGACAGCGTCAACACTGAAGCTTTCTTT
j_call: TRBJ1-1
clone_size: NA
d_call: NA
v_call: TRBV29-1

cdr3_aa: CAISGTSGRVVTETQYF
cdr3_nt: TGTGCCATCAGCGGGACTAGCGGGAGAGTGGTTACAGAGACCCAGTACTTC
j_call: TRBJ2-5
clone_size: NA
d_call: TRBD2
v_call: TRBV10-3

cdr3_aa: CASSLEGGRGNEQFF
cdr3_nt: TGTGCCAGCAGCTTAGAGGGGGGGCGCGGCAATGAGCAGTTCTTC
j_call: TRBJ2-1
clone_size: NA
d_call: NA
v_call: TRBV7-6

cdr3_aa: CASSIRDSGLYSNQPQHF
cdr3_nt: TGTGCCAGTAGTATTAGGGACTCGGGACTTTATAGCAATCAGCCCCAGCATTTT
j_call: TRBJ1-5
clone_size: NA
d_call: NA
v_call: TRBV19

cdr3_aa: CASAPPGGVGELFF
cdr3_nt: TGTGCTAGCGCCCCTCCAGGGGGGGTCGGGGAGCTGTTTTTT
j_call: TRBJ2-2
clone_size: NA
d_call: NA
v_call: TRBV12-5

cdr3_aa: CASSSRGPYQPQHF
cdr3_nt: TGTGCCAGTAGTTCAAGAGGGCCCTATCAGCCCCAGCATTTT
j_call: TRBJ1-5
clone_size: few
d_call: NA
v_call: TRBV19

cdr3_aa: CASSPSSNQPQHF
cdr3_nt: TGTGCCAGCAGTCCTTCGAGCAATCAGCCCCAGCATTTT
j_call: TRBJ1-5
clone_size: once
d_call: NA
v_call: TRBV6-5

cdr3_aa: CASSEGPQLGGELFF
cdr3_nt: TGTGCCAGCAGTGAAGGGCCTCAGTTGGGCGGGGAGCTGTTTTTT
j_call: TRBJ2-2
clone_size: NA
d_call: NA
v_call: TRBV2

cdr3_aa: CASRTSGGQETQYF
cdr3_nt: TGTGCCAGCAGGACTAGCGGGGGGCAAGAGACCCAGTACTTC
j_call: TRBJ2-5
clone_size: NA
d_call: TRBD2
v_call: TRBV27

cdr3_aa: CASGRGGEAFF
cdr3_nt: TGTGCCAGCGGGAGAGGTGGTGAAGCTTTCTTT
j_call: TRBJ1-1
clone_size: NA
d_call: NA
v_call: TRBV28

cdr3_aa: CASSSTRTVYNTEAFF
cdr3_nt: TGTGCCAGCAGCTCGACACGGACAGTTTATAACACTGAAGCTTTCTTT
j_call: TRBJ1-1
clone_size: NA
d_call: NA
v_call: TRBV7-9

cdr3_aa: CASSQGTYEQYF
cdr3_nt: TGCGCCAGCAGCCAGGGGACCTACGAGCAGTACTTC
j_call: TRBJ2-7
clone_size: few
d_call: NA
v_call: TRBV4-1